The T cell receptor beta chain under discussion was sequenced for a study of long-term antiretroviral therapy in people with HIV. About the study: Collection dates of the earliest samples fall about a decade before the 2015 immediate-ART recommendation. Study-level results: Diversity increased after ART yet remained lower than in transplant donor controls.

At survey level, the immunoSEQ assay was run in its v3.0 version. It was roughly 40,000-55,000 T-cell genomes per sample that sequencing targeted. The table came from immunoSEQ multiplex PCR; TCRdb's copy has only in-frame clones and leaves some out. The sample has about 25,000 clones, around four fifths seen once. For this clone: The antigen is not known.

This CDR3 region has 13 residues. Trimming shortened V by 5 bases and J by 1 base, and 8 bases separated the two germline ends. The V gene's germline CDR1 is KGHSH and CDR2 LQKENI. V usage is TRBV18 and J usage is TRBJ1-1, with a tentative D call TRBD1 (5 bases). This receptor was identified in a man aged 45 to 65 with HIV. Here the sequenced sample was unsorted PBMCs, taken 2.9 years after starting antiretroviral therapy. In DNA form, the CDR3 reads TGTGCCAGCTCAACAGGCGGGAACACTGAAGCTTTCTTT. Translating gives CASSTGGNTEAFF.